This entry lists 18 T cell receptor beta chains sequenced from one sample in a study of spatial heterogeneity in lung cancer. Time point noted: blood at routine non-recurrence follow-up after resection. TCRdb called the 5' RACE reads again in MiXCR, with one record for every CDR3 protein. This table holds fewer than 50,000 distinct CDR3 sequences, 8% to 11% found once. Source: PBMCs, taken at follow-up. These receptors were taken from a female donor with early-stage non-small cell lung cancer.

This clonotype was found a few times. The genes are TRBV11-2 and TRBJ1-5; no clear D gene. V was pared by 4 bases and J by 4 bases, with 11 bases between. The CDR3 runs to 14 residues. The V gene's germline CDR1 is SGHAT and CDR2 FQNNGV. CDR3 DNA sequence: TGTGCCAGCAGCTCCTACCATGGGAATCAGCCCCAGCATTTT. Translating gives CASSSYHGNQPQHF.

This clonotype was counted at least ten times. V gene TRBV28 combines with J gene TRBJ1-2, with no clear D. This CDR3 region has 13 residues. Trimming shortened V by 3 bases and J by 7 bases, and 12 bases separated the two germline ends. CDR1 and CDR2 from the germline V gene are MDHEN and SYDVKM. The DNA for the CDR3 is TGTGCCAGCAGTTTTCCCTTCTCTCGTGGCTACACCTTC. The encoded protein is CASSFPFSRGYTF.

In its sample, this clonotype was seen many times. One junction end does not reproduce the germline sequence, and a read error may be involved. V and J are TRBV29-1 and TRBJ2-7; D possibly corresponds to TRBD2 (5 bases). CDR3 size: 9 residues. Germline V CDR1 and CDR2: SQVTM, ANQGSEA. The DNA of the CDR3 is TGCAGCGTTGAATTTCGGACGGGATTC. Protein product: CSVEFRTGF.

The rearrangement joins TRBV5-1 to TRBJ1-6; D is possibly TRBD1 (5 bases). Deletions cut 0 bases from V and 9 bases from J, with 13 bases between. The CDR3 totals 15 residues. Germline CDR1 reads SGHRS; CDR2 reads YFSETQ. This chain's CDR3 is CASSLAGQGRSPLHF. The CDR3 DNA sequence: TGCGCCAGCAGCTTGGCCGGGCAGGGCCGTTCACCCCTCCACTTT.

Points on this clonotype: One end of the junction fails to match germline, which may point to a read error. J is TRBJ2-7 and V is TRBV5-1; possibly TRBD1 for D (6 bases). CDR1 is SGHRS, CDR2 YFSETQ, per germline. The CDR3 consists of 15 residues. This CDR3 reads CASSLLGGKSYEQYF. CDR3 DNA sequence: TGCGCCAGCAGCTTGTTAGGGGGAAAATCCTACGAGCAGTATTTC.

In this sample, this clonotype turned up many times. The gene calls are TRBV10-2 and TRBJ2-3; weak D call: TRBD2 (5 bases). The CDR3 is 12 residues long. Germline-derived CDR1 and CDR2 are WSHSY and SAAADI. Trimming removed 8 bases at V and 6 bases at J, with 12 bases between. The CDR3 sequence is CASGLLGDTQYF. CDR3 nucleotide sequence: TGCGCCAGCGGCCTACTAGGGGATACGCAGTATTTT.

This clonotype was counted between two and nine times. The rearrangement uses TRBV29-1 and TRBJ1-1; D might be TRBD1 (5 bases). CDR3 length: 15 amino acids. The germline CDR1 and CDR2 sequences are SQVTM and ANQGSEA. The germline V and J ends were trimmed by 5 bases and 0 bases, with 16 bases remaining between them. The CDR3 spells CSVQPRQNLNTEAFF. Written as DNA, the CDR3 is TGCAGCGTTCAACCTCGACAGAACTTGAACACTGAAGCTTTCTTT.

Many counts were recorded for this clonotype. This chain links TRBV10-3 with TRBJ2-7; TRBD1 might be the D (6 bases). Germline CDR1 reads ENHRY; CDR2 reads SYGVKD. The V end was cut by 4 bases, the J end by 0 bases, with 13 bases between. The length of the CDR3 is 15 residues. DNA for the CDR3: TGTGCCATCAGTGCAGGGGCCAGGGTCTCCTACGAGCAGTACTTC. Translation gives CAISAGARVSYEQYF.

The chain joins TRBV9 to TRBJ2-5; 7 bases agree with TRBD2. The CDR3 runs 14 residues. The trim removed 2 bases at V and 2 bases at J, leaving 3 bases unmatched. Germline V gene sequence: CDR1 SGDLS, CDR2 YYNGEE. The CDR3 DNA reads TGTGCCAGCAGCGTGGGGAGGGCTCAAGAGACCCAGTACTTC. It is translated as CASSVGRAQETQYF.

The V gene is TRBV25-1, the J gene TRBJ2-1; TRBD2 matches at 7 bases. Looked up from germline, CDR1 is MGHDK and CDR2 is SYGVNS. After removal of 11 bases from V and 3 bases from J, the junction contained 4 bases not matched to a gene. The CDR3 is 12 amino acids. The CDR3 reads CASWGGYNEQFF. The CDR3 bases are TGTGCCTCTTGGGGGGGCTACAATGAGCAGTTCTTC.

This clonotype was seen at least ten times. The V call is TRBV2, the J call TRBJ2-5; D is perhaps TRBD2 (6 bases). The germline gives CDR1 SNHLY, CDR2 FYNNEI. The V gene lost 0 bases and the J gene lost 3 bases, with 17 bases spanning the gap. The CDR3 has 17 amino acids. The CDR3 DNA reads as TGTGCCAGCAGTGAAGCGCAAGGATCGGGAGAAAAAGAGACCCAGTACTTC. It specifies CASSEAQGSGEKETQYF.

This clonotype was counted between two and nine times. This chain links TRBV2 with TRBJ2-2; D uncertain. The V end lost 7 bases, the J end lost 6 bases, and 9 bases lay between the germline ends. CDR1 is SNHLY, CDR2 FYNNEI, per germline. The CDR3 has 12 amino acids. The CDR3 nucleotides read TGTGCCAGCACCACCGGTCCCGGGGAGCTGTTTTTT. It specifies CASTTGPGELFF.

This chain joins TRBV20-1 and TRBJ2-3; 10 bases are shared with TRBD2. J was trimmed by 5 bases and V by 5 bases; bases with no gene match: 7. The CDR3 runs 14 residues. The germline V gene has CDR1 DFQATT and CDR2 SNEGSKA (reference sequence). The CDR3: CSALVLAGKDTQYF. The DNA for the CDR3 is TGCAGTGCTCTCGTACTAGCGGGGAAAGATACGCAGTATTTT.

This clonotype was counted at least ten times. The rearrangement uses TRBV20-1 and TRBJ2-3; D possibly uses TRBD1 or TRBD2 (5 bases each). Between the trimmed V and J ends, which lost 0 bases and 3 bases, there was a span of 13 bases. This CDR3 comprises 15 residues. In germline, CDR1 is DFQATT, CDR2 SNEGSKA (reference sequence). CDR3 residues: CSARERGAATDTQYF. In DNA form, the CDR3 reads TGCAGTGCTAGAGAGAGGGGCGCGGCTACAGATACGCAGTATTTT.

The chain combines TRBV5-1 with TRBJ2-3, with 12 nucleotides matching TRBD2. Germline V gives CDR1 SGHRS, CDR2 YFSETQ. The CDR3 is 17 residues long. Trimming took 4 bases from V and 4 from J; bases not matched to a gene: 10. The chain's CDR3 is CASSLKTSGGRADTQYF. The DNA for the CDR3 is TGCGCCAGCAGCCTAAAGACTAGCGGGGGTAGGGCAGATACGCAGTATTTT.

This clonotype was seen repeatedly, ten times or more. The chain links TRBV7-2 to TRBJ2-1; 8 bases are a match to TRBD2. CDR3 length: 14 amino acids. The germline gives CDR1 SGHTA, CDR2 FQGNSA. With 5 bases clipped from V and 8 bases from J, the junction kept 8 bases outside the gene matches. CDR3 bases: TGTGCCAGCAGCCCCCTGGCTAGCGGGCATGAGCAGTTCTTC. Amino acid sequence: CASSPLASGHEQFF.

This clonotype was seen at least ten times. CDR3 bases: TGTGCCAGCAGCGTAGGTAACACCGGAAACACCATATATTTT. Amino acid sequence: CASSVGNTGNTIYF. The chain recombines TRBV9 with TRBJ1-3; unclear D gene. The CDR3 extends over 14 amino acids. The germline V and J ends were trimmed by 0 bases and 4 bases, with 8 bases remaining between them. Per the germline V gene, CDR1 is SGDLS and CDR2 is YYNGEE.

The sample holds many counts of this clonotype. The rearrangement uses TRBV6-2 or TRBV6-3 and TRBJ2-7; D is perhaps TRBD1 (6 bases). The CDR3 runs to 14 residues. V lost 6 bases and J 5 bases, leaving 17 bases between the germline ends. Looked up from germline, CDR1 is MNHEY and CDR2 is SVGEGT. The CDR3 reads CASRGTGTTNEQYF. The CDR3 nucleotides read TGTGCCAGCAGGGGAACCGGGACAACTAACGAGCAGTACTTC.